What follows are 21 T cell receptor beta chains derived from one specimen sequenced in a study of vaccination and CD4 T cells after COVID-19. These TCRs are of unknown antigen specificity. Oncomine TCR Beta short-read sequencing was applied to DNA from cultured CD4+ T cells. TCRdb itself ran the PCR reads through MiXCR, one entry per CDR3 protein. The table lists about 16,000 distinct CDR3 sequences, about 55% of them singletons. Treatment indicated: roughly 10-day PBMC culture with coronavirus spike peptide pools or control peptides (ViraFEST assay). Source material: CD4+ T cells from blood, cultured in vitro. The receptors here all came from a human donor who had recovered from COVID-19.

This clonotype is classed as large. This chain joins TRBV30 and TRBJ1-2; 7 bases fit TRBD1. Per the germline V gene, CDR1 is GTSNPN and CDR2 is SVGIG (reference sequence). Unmatched junction bases numbered 18, after V lost 4 bases and J lost 10 bases. The CDR3 consists of 15 residues. The CDR3 spells CAWTGTVGRGVDYTF. Here the CDR3 DNA reads TGTGCCTGGACGGGGACAGTGGGGAGAGGGGTTGACTACACCTTC.

CDR3 bases: TGTGCCAGCAGTTTCCGAGGCTCCTACGAGCAGTACTTC. Encoded protein: CASSFRGSYEQYF. The V call is TRBV27, the J call TRBJ2-7, with D unresolved. V lost 3 bases and J 0 bases, leaving 6 bases between the germline ends. Germline loops: CDR1 MNHEY, CDR2 SMNVEV (reference sequence). CDR3 length: 13 amino acids.

This clonotype was found a few times. The V gene is TRBV7-9, the J gene TRBJ1-5; D not resolved. This CDR3 comprises 13 residues. Trimming took 1 base from V and 3 from J, leaving 4 bases between them. Germline V CDR1 and CDR2: SEHNR, FQNEAQ (reference sequence). The CDR3 DNA follows: TGTGCCAGCAGCTTAGGTGACAATCAGCCCCAGCATTTT. As protein: CASSLGDNQPQHF.

This chain uses TRBV20-1 with TRBJ2-3; 8 bases fit TRBD1. This CDR3 is 15 amino acids long. The V gene's germline CDR1 is DFQATT and CDR2 SNEGSKA (reference sequence). With 3 bases clipped from V and 1 base from J, the junction kept 6 bases outside the gene matches. The CDR3 region has the DNA TGCAGTGCTAGCGGCAGGGGGCGCGGCACAGATACGCAGTATTTT. This sequence encodes CSASGRGRGTDTQYF.

V gene TRBV7-8 combines with J gene TRBJ2-3, with TRBD1 matching over 7 bases. CDR3 length: 16 amino acids. V lost 0 bases and J lost 1; bases outside the gene matches: 4. Germline V gene data show CDR1 as SGHVS and CDR2 as FQNEAQ. The CDR3 DNA sequence: TGTGCCAGCAGCTTAGCGCGCCAGGGGGGCACAGATACGCAGTATTTT. It codes for CASSLARQGGTDTQYF.

This clonotype was detected a few times. The rearrangement uses TRBV6-5 and TRBJ1-2; 9 positions match TRBD1. CDR3 length: 15 amino acids. Germline trimming cut 2 bases from V and 4 bases from J; bases unmatched to any gene: 5. CDR1 and CDR2 (germline): MNHEY, SVGAGI. CDR3 loop: CASSYPQGQGYGYTF. The DNA of the CDR3 is TGTGCCAGCAGTTACCCCCAGGGACAGGGCTATGGCTACACCTTC.

The V call is TRBV12-3 or TRBV12-4, the J call TRBJ1-2; D is ambiguous. CDR3 length: 16 amino acids. The V end lost 3 bases, the J end lost 7 bases, and 21 bases lay between the germline ends. For the CDR3, the DNA is TGTGCCAGCAGTTTCGGTCCCCAGGCCCTAAGAGGTGGCTACACCTTC. Encoded protein: CASSFGPQALRGGYTF.

This clonotype was seen only a few times. The V gene is TRBV6-1, the J gene TRBJ2-3; 8 bases line up with TRBD1. Per the germline V gene, CDR1 is MNHNS and CDR2 is SASEGT. The trim removed 7 bases at V and 1 base at J, leaving 7 bases unmatched. The CDR3 sequence is 15 residues long. The CDR3 bases are TGTGCCAGCAAAAGGATGGGACAGGGCACAGATACGCAGTATTTT. Its protein is CASKRMGQGTDTQYF.

The J gene is TRBJ2-7, the V gene TRBV30; the match to TRBD2 covers 7 bases. The CDR3 is made up of 12 amino acids. V lost 5 bases to trimming and J lost 3 bases; unmatched junction nucleotides: 4. Germline assignment: CDR1 GTSNPN and CDR2 SVGIG (reference sequence). This CDR3 reads CAWGGGSYEQYF. The CDR3 DNA reads as TGTGCCTGGGGGGGAGGGAGCTACGAGCAGTACTTC. Filled out from reference TRBV30 and TRBJ2-7, the complete variable domain reads SQTIHQWPATLVQPVGSPLSLECTVEGTSNPNLYWYRQAAGRGLQLLFYSVGIGQISSEVPQNLSASRPQDRQFILSSKKLLLSDSGFYLCAWGGGSYEQYFGPGTRLTVT.

This clonotype was detected only a few times. The CDR3 nucleotides are TGTGCTGGTCGGATTGAGTATAATTCACCCCTCCACTTT. Protein: CAGRIEYNSPLHF. The rearrangement uses TRBV6-1 and TRBJ1-6, with unresolved D. The CDR3 is 13 amino acids. Germline V lookup: CDR1 MNHNS, CDR2 SASEGT.

This clonotype is deemed medium-sized. J is TRBJ1-2 and V is TRBV6-1, with a weak D call TRBD1 (6 bases). This CDR3 spans 13 amino acids. Trimming shortened V by 4 bases and J by 7 bases, and 13 bases separated the two germline ends. CDR1 is MNHNS and CDR2 is SASEGT in the germline V gene. The CDR3 bases are TGTGCCAGCAGTGGGGCCAGGGGATTTGGCTACACCTTC. Translating gives CASSGARGFGYTF.

This clonotype occurred a few times. The chain employs TRBV10-1 and TRBJ1-4; 7 bases align to TRBD1. There are 15 residues in the CDR3. The germline gives CDR1 WNHNN, CDR2 SYGVQD (reference sequence). With 5 bases clipped from V and 4 bases from J, the junction kept 7 bases outside the gene matches. The CDR3 sequence is CASSPTGARNEKLFF. DNA of the CDR3: TGCGCCAGCAGTCCCACAGGGGCCCGTAATGAAAAACTGTTTTTT.

This clonotype has more than one count but fewer than ten. The rearrangement uses TRBV5-1 and TRBJ1-2; 7 bases are a match to TRBD1. CDR1 is SGHRS and CDR2 is YFSETQ in the germline V gene. The J segment lost 9 bases and the V segment lost 4 bases, leaving 9 bases of the junction unmatched. This CDR3 is 13 amino acids long. The CDR3: CASSRPQQGRYTF. The CDR3 DNA reads as TGCGCCAGCAGCCGCCCCCAACAGGGGCGCTACACCTTC.

The J gene is TRBJ1-6, the V gene TRBV28, with D possibly TRBD1 on 5 matching bases. Germline V gene sequence: CDR1 MDHEN, CDR2 SYDVKM. CDR3 length: 14 amino acids. V gave up 5 bases and J gave up 8 bases, with 13 bases separating them. CDR3 amino acids: CASSPGHLDSPLHF. DNA for the CDR3: TGTGCCAGCAGTCCCGGACATTTGGATTCACCCCTCCACTTT.

The genes are TRBV27 and TRBJ2-3, with TRBD2 as a possible D gene (6 bases). V lost 3 bases, J lost 1 base, and 8 bases lay in between. This CDR3 contains 14 residues. Germline V gene lookup returns CDR1 MNHEY and CDR2 SMNVEV (reference sequence). Written as DNA, the CDR3 is TGTGCCAGCAGTTTTGAGCGGGGCACAGATACGCAGTATTTT. This sequence encodes CASSFERGTDTQYF.

The rearrangement joins TRBV5-5 to TRBJ1-1, with D possibly matching TRBD1 (6 bases). The germline V gene encodes CDR1 SGHKS and CDR2 YYEKEE (reference sequence). The CDR3 contains 17 residues. V dropped 2 bases and J dropped 2 bases, with 19 bases sitting between them. The CDR3 reads CASSFQGRGRSNTEAFF. In DNA, the CDR3 is TGTGCCAGCAGCTTCCAGGGCAGGGGAAGGAGTAACACTGAAGCTTTCTTT.

The V gene is TRBV2, the J gene TRBJ2-2; D ambiguous. CDR3 size: 14 residues. Germline V gene data show CDR1 as SNHLY and CDR2 as FYNNEI. With 4 bases removed from V and 3 bases from J, the gap between germline ends came to 9 bases. The CDR3 region is CASSVFEDTGELFF. The CDR3 DNA is TGTGCCAGCAGTGTTTTCGAGGACACCGGGGAGCTGTTTTTT.

This clonotype appeared a few times. This chain links TRBV7-2 with TRBJ1-2; a weak D match, TRBD1 (5 bases). CDR3 length equals 14 residues. V dropped 10 bases and J dropped 0 bases, with 15 bases sitting between them. Germline CDR1 SGHTA, CDR2 FQGNSA. CDR3: CAITSPGSNYGYTF. The CDR3 bases are TGTGCCATCACGAGCCCAGGGTCTAACTATGGCTACACCTTC.

This chain links TRBV7-3 with TRBJ2-1, with 7 bases matching TRBD2. V lost 5 bases and J lost 8; bases outside the gene matches: 9. The germline V gene encodes CDR1 SGHTA and CDR2 FQGTGA. The CDR3 is made up of 14 amino acids. The CDR3 spells CASSGGSTSDEQFF. The CDR3 DNA reads as TGTGCCAGCAGCGGCGGGAGTACCTCTGATGAGCAGTTCTTC.

The chain carries TRBV11-3 and TRBJ2-5; 13 bases fit TRBD2. J was trimmed by 4 bases and V by 5 bases; bases with no gene match: 7. The CDR3 is 16 amino acids. The germline gives CDR1 SGHNT, CDR2 YENEEA. CDR3 in amino acids: CASSQGLAGSAETQYF. In DNA, the CDR3 is TGTGCCAGCAGCCAGGGACTAGCGGGATCGGCAGAGACCCAGTACTTC.

V gene TRBV6-1 combines with J gene TRBJ1-2; TRBD1 might be the D (5 bases). Trimming shortened V by 8 bases and J by 6 bases, and 10 bases separated the two germline ends. The CDR3 is made up of 11 amino acids. Germline lookup yields CDR1 MNHNS and CDR2 SASEGT. The CDR3 region is CASGGRDGYTF. The DNA for the CDR3 is TGTGCCAGCGGGGGTAGGGATGGCTACACCTTC.